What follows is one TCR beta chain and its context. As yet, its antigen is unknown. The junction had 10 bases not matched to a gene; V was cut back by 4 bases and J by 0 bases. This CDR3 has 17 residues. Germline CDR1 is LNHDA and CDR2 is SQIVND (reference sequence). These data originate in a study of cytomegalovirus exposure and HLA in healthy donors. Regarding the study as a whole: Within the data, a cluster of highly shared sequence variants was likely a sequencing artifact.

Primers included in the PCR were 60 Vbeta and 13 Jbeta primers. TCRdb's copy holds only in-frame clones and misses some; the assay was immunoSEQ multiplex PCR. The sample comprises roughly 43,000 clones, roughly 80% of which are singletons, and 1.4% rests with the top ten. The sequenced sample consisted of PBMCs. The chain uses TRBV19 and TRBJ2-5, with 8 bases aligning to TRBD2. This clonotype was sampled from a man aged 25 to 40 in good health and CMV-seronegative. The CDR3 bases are TGTGCCAGTAGTACTCCGAATAGCGGGACGTACCAAGAGACCCAGTACTTC. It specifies CASSTPNSGTYQETQYF.